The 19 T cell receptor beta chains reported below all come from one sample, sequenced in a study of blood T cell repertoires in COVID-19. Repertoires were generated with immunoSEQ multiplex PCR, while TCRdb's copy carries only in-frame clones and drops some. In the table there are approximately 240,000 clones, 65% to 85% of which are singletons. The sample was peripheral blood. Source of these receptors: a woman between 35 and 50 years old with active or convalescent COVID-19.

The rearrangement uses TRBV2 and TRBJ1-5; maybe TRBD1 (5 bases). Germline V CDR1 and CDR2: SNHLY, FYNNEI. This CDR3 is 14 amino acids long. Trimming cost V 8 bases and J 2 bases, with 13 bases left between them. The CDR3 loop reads CASAIRAGNQPQHF. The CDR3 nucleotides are TGTGCCAGCGCCATCAGGGCTGGCAATCAGCCCCAGCATTTT.

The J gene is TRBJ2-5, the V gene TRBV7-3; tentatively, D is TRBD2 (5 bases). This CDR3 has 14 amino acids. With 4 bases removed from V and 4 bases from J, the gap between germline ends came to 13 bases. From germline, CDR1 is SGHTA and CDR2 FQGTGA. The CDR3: CASSSGLMRETQYF. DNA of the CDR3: TGTGCCAGCAGCTCCGGACTGATGAGAGAGACCCAGTACTTC.

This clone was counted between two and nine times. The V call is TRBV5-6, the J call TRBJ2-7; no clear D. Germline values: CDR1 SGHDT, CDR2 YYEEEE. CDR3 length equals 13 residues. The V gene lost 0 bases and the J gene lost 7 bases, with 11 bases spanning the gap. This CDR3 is CASSLERNGEQYV. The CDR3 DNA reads TGTGCCAGCAGCTTGGAGCGCAACGGGGAGCAGTACGTC.

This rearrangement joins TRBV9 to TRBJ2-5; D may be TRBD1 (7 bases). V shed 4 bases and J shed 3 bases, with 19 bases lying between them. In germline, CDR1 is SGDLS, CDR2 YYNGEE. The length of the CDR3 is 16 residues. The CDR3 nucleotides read TGTGCCAGCAGCCTCTTCCACAGGGGAGGAAAAGAGACCCAGTACTTC. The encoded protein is CASSLFHRGGKETQYF. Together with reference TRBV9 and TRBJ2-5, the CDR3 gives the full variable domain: DSGVTQTPKHLITATGQRVTLRCSPRSGDLSVYWYQQSLDQGLQFLIQYYNGEERAKGNILERFSAQQFPDLHSELNLSSLELGDSALYFCASSLFHRGGKETQYFGPGTRLLVL.

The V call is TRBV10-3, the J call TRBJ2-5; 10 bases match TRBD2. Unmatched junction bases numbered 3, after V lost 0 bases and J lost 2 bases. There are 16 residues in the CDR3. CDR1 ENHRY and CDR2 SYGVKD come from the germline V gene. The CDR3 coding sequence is TGTGCCATCAGTGAGTCCAGCGGGGGGGTACAAGAGACCCAGTACTTC. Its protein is CAISESSGGVQETQYF.

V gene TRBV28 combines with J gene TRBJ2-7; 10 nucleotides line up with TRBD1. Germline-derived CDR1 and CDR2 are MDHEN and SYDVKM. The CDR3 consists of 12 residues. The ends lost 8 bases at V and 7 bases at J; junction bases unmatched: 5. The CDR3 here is CASATGGNEQYV. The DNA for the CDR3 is TGTGCCAGCGCGACAGGGGGCAATGAGCAGTACGTC.

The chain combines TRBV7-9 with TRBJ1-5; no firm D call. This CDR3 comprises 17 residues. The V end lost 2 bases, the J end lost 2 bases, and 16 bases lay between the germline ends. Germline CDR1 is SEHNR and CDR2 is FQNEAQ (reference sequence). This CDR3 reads CASSLSGFATGNQPQHF. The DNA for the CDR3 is TGTGCCAGCAGCTTATCTGGATTTGCCACAGGCAATCAGCCCCAGCATTTT.

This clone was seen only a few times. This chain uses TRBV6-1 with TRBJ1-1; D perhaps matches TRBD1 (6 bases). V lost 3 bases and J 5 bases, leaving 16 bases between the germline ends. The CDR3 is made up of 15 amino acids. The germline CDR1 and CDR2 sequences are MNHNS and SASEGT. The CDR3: CASSDRTATGTEAFF. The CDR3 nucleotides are TGTGCCAGCAGTGACAGGACAGCAACGGGGACTGAAGCTTTCTTT.

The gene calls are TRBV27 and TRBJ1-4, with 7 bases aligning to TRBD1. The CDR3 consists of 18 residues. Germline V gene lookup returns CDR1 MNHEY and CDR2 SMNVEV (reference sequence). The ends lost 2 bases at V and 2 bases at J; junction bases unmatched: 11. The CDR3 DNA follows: TGTGCCAGCAGTTTAGGTACAGGGGAGCGTGTTACTAATGAAAAACTGTTTTTT. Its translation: CASSLGTGERVTNEKLFF.

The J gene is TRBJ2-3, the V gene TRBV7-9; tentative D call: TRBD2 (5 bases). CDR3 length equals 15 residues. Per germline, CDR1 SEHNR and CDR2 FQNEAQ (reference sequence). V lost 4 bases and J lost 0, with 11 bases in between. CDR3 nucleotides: TGTGCCAGCAGCTCCCCGGGGTCTAGCACAGATACGCAGTATTTT. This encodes CASSSPGSSTDTQYF.

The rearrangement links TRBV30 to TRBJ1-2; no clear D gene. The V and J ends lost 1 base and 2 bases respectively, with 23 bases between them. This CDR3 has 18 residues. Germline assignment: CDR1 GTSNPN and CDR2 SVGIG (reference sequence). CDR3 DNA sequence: TGTGCCTGGAGTGGGAGGGTATCCGGGCAGGTTAAAAACTATGGCTACACCTTC. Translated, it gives CAWSGRVSGQVKNYGYTF.

The CDR3: CASSYRSQPQHF. Here the CDR3 DNA reads TGTGCCAGTAGCTATCGTAGTCAGCCCCAGCATTTT. V and J are TRBV19 and TRBJ1-5, with D unresolved. The germline CDR1 and CDR2 sequences are LNHDA and SQIVND (reference sequence). Trimming took 6 bases from V and 6 from J, leaving 9 bases between them. The CDR3 consists of 12 residues.

The CDR3 reads CASSLTEGGTGELFF. For the CDR3, the DNA is TGTGCCAGCAGCTTGACCGAAGGGGGCACCGGGGAGCTGTTTTTT. The chain is built from TRBV11-2 and TRBJ2-2; D possibly corresponds to TRBD1 (6 bases). The CDR3 contains 15 residues. Deletions cut 3 bases from V and 4 bases from J, with 12 bases between. Germline V CDR1 and CDR2: SGHAT, FQNNGV.

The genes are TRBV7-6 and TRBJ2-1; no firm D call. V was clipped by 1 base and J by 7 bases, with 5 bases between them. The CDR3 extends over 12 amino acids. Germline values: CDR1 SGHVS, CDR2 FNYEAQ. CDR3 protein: CASSLGENEQFF. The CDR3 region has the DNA TGTGCCAGCAGCTTAGGAGAGAATGAGCAGTTCTTC.

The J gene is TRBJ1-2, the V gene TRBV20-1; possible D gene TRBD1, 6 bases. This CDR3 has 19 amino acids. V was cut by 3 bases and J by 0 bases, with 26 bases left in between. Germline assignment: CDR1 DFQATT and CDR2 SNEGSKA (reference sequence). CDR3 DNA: TGCAGTGCTAGTCTGGGGCAGGGGAAGTCTGCGGCCTCTAACTATGGCTACACCTTC. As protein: CSASLGQGKSAASNYGYTF.

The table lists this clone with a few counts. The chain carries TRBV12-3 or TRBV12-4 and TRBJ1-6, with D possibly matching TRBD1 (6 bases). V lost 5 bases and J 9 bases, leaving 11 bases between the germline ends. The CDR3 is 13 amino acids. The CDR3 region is CASSQGTGSPLHF. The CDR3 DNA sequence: TGTGCCAGCAGTCAGGGGACGGGTTCACCCCTCCACTTT.

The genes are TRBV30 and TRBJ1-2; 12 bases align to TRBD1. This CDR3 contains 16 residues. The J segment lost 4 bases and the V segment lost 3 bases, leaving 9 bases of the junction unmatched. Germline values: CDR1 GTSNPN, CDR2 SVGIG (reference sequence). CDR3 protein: CAWRLRDRGRVYGYTF. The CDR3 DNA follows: TGTGCCTGGAGGCTTCGGGACAGGGGGCGGGTCTATGGCTACACCTTC.

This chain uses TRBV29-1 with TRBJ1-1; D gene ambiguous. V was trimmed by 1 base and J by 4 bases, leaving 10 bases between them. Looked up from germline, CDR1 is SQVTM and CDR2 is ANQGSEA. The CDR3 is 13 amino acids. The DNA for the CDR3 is TGCAGCGTTGAAGTGAGGGCGGGCACTGAAGCTTTCTTT. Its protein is CSVEVRAGTEAFF.

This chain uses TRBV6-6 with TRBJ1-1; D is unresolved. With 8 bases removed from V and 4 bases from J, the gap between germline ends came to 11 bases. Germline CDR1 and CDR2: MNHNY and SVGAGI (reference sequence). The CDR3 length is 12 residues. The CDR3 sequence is CASLGGATEAFF. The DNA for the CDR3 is TGTGCCAGCTTGGGAGGTGCCACTGAAGCTTTCTTT.